Given below is one TCR beta chain in context. Profiling relied on immunoSEQ multiplex PCR, and the TCRdb table lists in-frame clones only, not all of them. The data hold roughly 42,000 clones, with roughly 90% observed a single time. These data are taken from a study of T cell changes during pregnancy in multiple sclerosis. This sequence originates from a female donor with multiple sclerosis, enrolled in a pregnancy study. The sequenced sample was CD8+ T cells from peripheral blood mononuclear cells, obtained in the third trimester of pregnancy.

CDR3 sequence reads: CASSLGYSIQETQYF. As DNA, the CDR3 is TGTGCCAGCAGTTTAGGGTACAGTATCCAAGAGACCCAGTACTTC. V is TRBV27 and J is TRBJ2-5; D is ambiguous. Germline assignment: CDR1 MNHEY and CDR2 SMNVEV (reference sequence). V lost 2 bases and J lost 1, with 11 bases in between. The CDR3 extends over 15 amino acids.